The clone carrying this T cell receptor (beta chain) was recorded many times. TCRdb ran MiXCR on the RT-PCR reads and lists one entry per CDR3 protein. Of hundreds of thousands of distinct CDR3 sequences in the sample, over 12% were seen once. The CDR3 contains 13 residues. Per germline, CDR1 SGHDT and CDR2 YYEEEE. The ends were cut back, 2 bases at V and 5 bases at J, with 10 bases in the middle. The sequencing input was memory CD4+ T cells from blood. This TCR was sampled from a female donor in good health, serving as a healthy control. The chain joins TRBV5-6 to TRBJ1-1; D is uncertain. The CDR3 coding sequence is TGTGCCAGCAGCTTTACGCAGGAAACTGAAGCTTTCTTT. Translated: CASSFTQETEAFF. Combining the CDR3 with reference TRBV5-6 and TRBJ1-1 gives the whole variable domain DAGVTQSPTHLIKTRGQQVTLRCSPKSGHDTVSWYQQALGQGPQFIFQYYEEEERQRGNFPDRFSGHQFPNYSSELNVNALLLGDSALYLCASSFTQETEAFFGQGTRLTVV.